One TCR beta chain is described in this entry. Sequenced by immunoSEQ multiplex PCR; TCRdb stores in-frame clones only, minus some. The repertoire holds 150,000 or so clones, with roughly 93% as singletons. These data originate in a study of control samples from healthy donors and cancer patients. CDR3 length: 14 residues. J lost 0 bases, V lost 6 bases, and 4 bases had no gene match. Germline assignment: CDR1 SGHRS and CDR2 YFSETQ. The chain combines TRBV5-1 with TRBJ2-7; TRBD1 matches 9 bases. Sequenced material: blood. The origin of this receptor is a man in his forties or fifties in good health. The CDR3 reads CASTPTGGSYEQYF. In DNA form, the CDR3 reads TGCGCCAGCACCCCGACAGGGGGCTCCTACGAGCAGTACTTC.